This T cell receptor beta chain was captured by sequencing in a study of human T cells and chemical hapten exposure. About the research overall: Patch tests applied 0.01% DPC to the upper back and were scored after 6 days. General study points: Clustering by CDR3 similarity yielded significantly more large clusters from expanded TCRs than controls.

Trimming cost V 3 bases and J 1 base, with 2 bases left between them. In germline, CDR1 is SGHNT, CDR2 YENEEA. The CDR3 contains 12 residues. The time point was: pre-sensitization, week 0. Treatment reported: therapeutic diphenylcyclopropenone sensitization with weekly scalp DPC. Total RNA was isolated from unfractionated whole blood. This clonotype was recorded a few times. What it binds is unknown. The library put unique molecular identifiers onto individual cDNA molecules. TCRdb re-derived calls from the RACE reads in MiXCR, one entry per CDR3 protein. Of under 40,000 distinct CDR3 sequences listed, 10% to 13% are singletons.

The sequences come from whole blood, collected in connection with sensitization to the hapten diphenylcyclopropenone (DPC). V gene TRBV11-3 combines with J gene TRBJ2-3; D is unresolved. The TCR comes from a man aged 50-59 years with alopecia areata. Some clones in this sample may be carry-over from other donors' samples. CDR3 sequence: CASSLGTDTQYF. The CDR3 nucleotides read TGTGCCAGCAGCTTGGGCACAGATACGCAGTATTTT.